This T cell receptor beta chain was recovered during a study of control samples from healthy donors and cancer patients. The data were produced by immunoSEQ multiplex PCR, yet TCRdb's version contains in-frame clones alone and is incomplete. The sample comprises tens of thousands of clones, approximately 90% of which are singletons, and 13% to 15% rests with the top ten. This CDR3 is built from 13 residues. Germline V gives CDR1 MDHEN, CDR2 SYDVKM. V lost 10 bases and J lost 0, with 9 bases in between. The gene calls are TRBV28 and TRBJ2-2; D is undetermined. Sequenced material: blood. The TCR originated in a woman between 65 and 79 years old in good health. CDR3 in amino acids: CAIPAPNTGELFF. The DNA of the CDR3 is TGTGCCATTCCAGCCCCGAACACCGGGGAGCTGTTTTTT.